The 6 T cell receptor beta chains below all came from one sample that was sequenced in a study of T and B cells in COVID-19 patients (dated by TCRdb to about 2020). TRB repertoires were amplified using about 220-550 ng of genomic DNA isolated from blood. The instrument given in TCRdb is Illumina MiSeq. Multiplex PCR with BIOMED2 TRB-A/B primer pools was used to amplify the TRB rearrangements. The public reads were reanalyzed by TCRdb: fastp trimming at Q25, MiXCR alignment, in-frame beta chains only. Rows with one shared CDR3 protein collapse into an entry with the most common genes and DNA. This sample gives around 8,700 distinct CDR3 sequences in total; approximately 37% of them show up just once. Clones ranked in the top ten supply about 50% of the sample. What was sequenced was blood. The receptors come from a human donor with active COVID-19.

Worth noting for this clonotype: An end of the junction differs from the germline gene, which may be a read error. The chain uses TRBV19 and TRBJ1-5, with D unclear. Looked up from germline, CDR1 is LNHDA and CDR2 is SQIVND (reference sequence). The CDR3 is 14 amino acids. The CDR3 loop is CDSSIFGSNQPQHF. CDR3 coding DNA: TGTGACAGTAGTATATTTGGGAGCAATCAGCCCCAGCATTTT. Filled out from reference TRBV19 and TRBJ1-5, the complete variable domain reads DGGITQSPKYLFRKEGQNVTLSCEQNLNHDAMYWYRQDPGQGLRLIYYSQIVNDFQKGDIAEGYSVSREKKESFPLTVTSAQKNPTAFYLCDSSIFGSNQPQHFGDGTRLSIL.

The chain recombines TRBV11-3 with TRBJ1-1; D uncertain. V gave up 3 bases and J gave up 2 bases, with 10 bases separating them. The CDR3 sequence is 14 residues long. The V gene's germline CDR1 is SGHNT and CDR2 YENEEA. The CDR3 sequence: CASSFGTVNTEAFF. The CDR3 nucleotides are TGTGCCAGCAGCTTTGGTACAGTTAACACTGAAGCTTTCTTT.

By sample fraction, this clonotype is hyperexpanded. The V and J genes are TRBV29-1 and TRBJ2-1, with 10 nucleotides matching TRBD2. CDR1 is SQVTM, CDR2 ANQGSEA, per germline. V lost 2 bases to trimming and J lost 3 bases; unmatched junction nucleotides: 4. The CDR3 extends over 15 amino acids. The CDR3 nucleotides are TGCAGCGTTGAATTTACTAGCGGGGACTACAATGAGCAGTTCTTC. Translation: CSVEFTSGDYNEQFF.

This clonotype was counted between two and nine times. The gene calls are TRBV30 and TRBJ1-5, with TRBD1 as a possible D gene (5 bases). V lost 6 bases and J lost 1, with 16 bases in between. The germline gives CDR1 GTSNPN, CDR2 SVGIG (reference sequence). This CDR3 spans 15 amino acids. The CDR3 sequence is CACQKGGTSNQPQHF. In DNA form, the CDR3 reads TGTGCCTGTCAAAAGGGAGGGACCAGCAATCAGCCCCAGCATTTT.

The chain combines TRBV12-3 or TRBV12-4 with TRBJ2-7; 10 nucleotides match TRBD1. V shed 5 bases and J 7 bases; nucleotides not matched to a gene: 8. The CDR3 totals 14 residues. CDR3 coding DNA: TGTGCCAGCAGTCTGCGACAGGGGGCTCGGGAGCAGTACTTC. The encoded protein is CASSLRQGAREQYF.

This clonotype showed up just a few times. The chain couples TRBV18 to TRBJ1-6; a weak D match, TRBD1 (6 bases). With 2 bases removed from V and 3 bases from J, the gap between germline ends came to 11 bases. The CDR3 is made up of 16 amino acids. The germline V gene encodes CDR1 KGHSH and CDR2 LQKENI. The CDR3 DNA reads TGTGCCAGCTCACCAAATCAGGGGAACTATAATTCACCCCTCCACTTT. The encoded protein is CASSPNQGNYNSPLHF.